A single TCR beta chain is shown here with its context. The method was immunoSEQ multiplex PCR; TCRdb's version includes in-frame clones alone and lacks a portion of them. The sample contains over 80,000 clones, approximately 90% of which appear only once. The data derive from a study of blood T cell repertoires in COVID-19. V lost 4 bases and J lost 4; bases outside the gene matches: 9. CDR3 length: 15 amino acids. The germline V gene has CDR1 SGHTA and CDR2 FQGNSA. This sequence joins TRBV7-2 and TRBJ1-2; TRBD1 matches 7 bases. The material sequenced was peripheral blood. The sequence was obtained from a man over 45 with acute or convalescent COVID-19. The CDR3 is CASSSGTAGVYGYTF. The CDR3 coding sequence is TGTGCCAGCAGCTCAGGGACAGCGGGGGTCTATGGCTACACCTTC.